Each of the 17 T cell receptor beta chains below was sequenced from the same sample in a study of OX40 agonist ivuxolimab in advanced cancers. Some clones are missing from TCRdb's copy, which holds only in-frame ones; the method was immunoSEQ multiplex PCR. The profile shows approximately 84,000 clones, 80% to 90% of them singletons. This specimen consisted of CD4+ or CD8+ T cells sorted from blood, obtained in a trial of the OX40 agonist ivuxolimab. These receptors all come from an adult with an advanced solid tumor such as melanoma, head and neck, liver or kidney cancer.

In DNA form, the CDR3 reads TGTGCCAGTTCCAGACAGCCGGGTGAAAAACTGTTTTTT. This gives the protein CASSRQPGEKLFF. This chain links TRBV7-6 with TRBJ1-4; perhaps TRBD1 as D (5 bases). This CDR3 is 13 amino acids long. Germline V CDR1 and CDR2: SGHVS, FNYEAQ. Trimming took off 9 bases at V and 7 bases at J, with 15 bases between the two ends.

V is TRBV2 and J is TRBJ2-2; D not resolved. Trimming shortened V by 4 bases and J by 1 base, and 7 bases separated the two germline ends. Germline V gene data show CDR1 as SNHLY and CDR2 as FYNNEI. This CDR3 is 14 amino acids long. The CDR3 loop reads CASSVDGNTGELFF. In DNA, the CDR3 is TGTGCCAGCAGTGTAGACGGGAACACCGGGGAGCTGTTTTTT.

The chain uses TRBV29-1 and TRBJ2-7, with D perhaps given as TRBD1 or TRBD2 (6 bases each). Looked up from germline, CDR1 is SQVTM and CDR2 is ANQGSEA. This CDR3 is 12 amino acids long. Trimming took 5 bases from V and 3 from J, leaving 11 bases between them. CDR3 DNA: TGCAGCGTTCGTAGGGGGGACTACGAGCAGTACTTC. Translating gives CSVRRGDYEQYF.

The rearrangement uses TRBV6-5 and TRBJ2-7, with D possibly matching TRBD1 (5 bases). The CDR3 has 15 amino acids. Trimming removed 5 bases at V and 3 bases at J, with 17 bases between. Germline values: CDR1 MNHEY, CDR2 SVGAGI. DNA for the CDR3: TGTGCCAGCAGTACCCCGACTGGGGCTTACTACGAGCAGTACTTC. Amino acid sequence: CASSTPTGAYYEQYF.

The V and J genes are TRBV18 and TRBJ2-5; D not resolved. The V gene lost 1 base and the J gene lost 1 base, with 7 bases spanning the gap. Germline V gene data show CDR1 as KGHSH and CDR2 as LQKENI. This CDR3 region has 14 residues. In nucleotides, the CDR3 is TGTGCCAGCTCACCACGGGGAACCCAAGAGACCCAGTACTTC. Translation: CASSPRGTQETQYF.

The CDR3 sequence: CASSDTRRGSGELFF. The CDR3 DNA is TGTGCCAGCAGCGATACGAGGCGGGGGTCCGGGGAGCTGTTTTTT. This sequence joins TRBV7-3 and TRBJ2-2, with 7 bases that match TRBD2. Germline V gives CDR1 SGHTA, CDR2 FQGTGA. J lost 6 bases, V lost 5 bases, and 9 bases had no gene match. The CDR3 length is 15 residues.

The CDR3 region is CASVARGLYGYTF. In DNA, the CDR3 is TGTGCCAGCGTAGCCAGGGGGCTGTATGGCTACACCTTC. The chain is built from TRBV6-1 and TRBJ1-2, with 8 bases that match TRBD1. CDR3 length: 13 residues. After removal of 8 bases from V and 5 bases from J, the junction contained 7 bases not matched to a gene. Germline V gene sequence: CDR1 MNHNS, CDR2 SASEGT.

The rearrangement links TRBV9 to TRBJ1-1; possibly TRBD1 for D (6 bases). This CDR3 region has 16 residues. Germline CDR1 and CDR2: SGDLS and YYNGEE. Trimming took off 0 bases at V and 5 bases at J, with 17 bases between the two ends. The CDR3 nucleotides read TGTGCCAGCAGCGTAGGGGGGACACTCCGAAGGACTGAAGCTTTCTTT. Translation gives CASSVGGTLRRTEAFF.

The chain employs TRBV4-2 and TRBJ2-5; D is possibly TRBD1 or TRBD2 (6 bases each). V was clipped by 4 bases and J by 5 bases, with 14 bases between them. Germline assignment: CDR1 LGHNA and CDR2 YNFKEQ. The CDR3 is 14 amino acids. The CDR3 region is CASSPPGAGETQYF. The CDR3 region has the DNA TGTGCCAGCAGCCCACCGGGGGCCGGGGAGACCCAGTACTTC.

This chain links TRBV6-1 with TRBJ1-2; D remains ambiguous. CDR1 and CDR2 from the germline V gene are MNHNS and SASEGT. This CDR3 spans 24 amino acids. Trimming left V 0 bases short and J 0 bases short, with 35 bases between. The CDR3 reads CASSEAERTGQVFIVQRTNYGYTF. CDR3 in DNA: TGTGCCAGCAGTGAAGCGGAAAGGACCGGTCAAGTTTTTATAGTACAGCGCACTAACTATGGCTACACCTTC.

The chain couples TRBV10-3 to TRBJ2-3; unclear D gene. This CDR3 has 12 amino acids. Germline V gives CDR1 ENHRY, CDR2 SYGVKD. The germline V and J ends were trimmed by 1 base and 3 bases, with 2 bases remaining between them. The CDR3 loop reads CAISELTDTQYF. CDR3 nucleotide sequence: TGTGCCATCAGTGAGTTGACAGATACGCAGTATTTT.

The V gene is TRBV9, the J gene TRBJ2-7, with D perhaps matching TRBD2 (5 bases). V was shortened by 4 bases and J by 6 bases, with 17 bases between the two germline ends. There are 14 residues in the CDR3. Germline CDR1 SGDLS, CDR2 YYNGEE. CDR3 in amino acids: CASSFLLDSGEQYF. The CDR3 coding sequence is TGTGCCAGCAGCTTTTTACTAGATTCTGGCGAGCAGTACTTC.

This clone is a singleton in its sample. CDR3 protein: CASSPLIGTGASNTEAFF. For the CDR3, the DNA is TGTGCCAGCAGCCCTCTTATTGGGACAGGGGCTTCGAACACTGAAGCTTTCTTT. The rearrangement joins TRBV11-2 to TRBJ1-1; 10 bases fit TRBD1. V trimming: 5 bases; J trimming: 1 base; junction bases outside the gene matches: 13. This CDR3 has 18 amino acids. CDR1 and CDR2 (germline): SGHAT, FQNNGV.

The chain links TRBV28 to TRBJ2-7; TRBD1 aligns across 7 bases. Germline loops: CDR1 MDHEN, CDR2 SYDVKM. With V trimmed by 7 bases and J by 2 bases, 11 bases remained unmatched. The CDR3 runs 15 residues. The CDR3 DNA reads as TGTGCCAGCAAGGGACAGCTCTACTTCACCTACGAGCAGTACTTC. It encodes CASKGQLYFTYEQYF.

The V call is TRBV15, the J call TRBJ2-3; D unclear. Germline-derived CDR1 and CDR2 are LNHNV and YYDKDF (reference sequence). V lost 4 bases to trimming and J lost 5 bases, with 13 bases between them. The CDR3 has 14 residues. The CDR3 coding sequence is TGTGCCACCAGCACACGAGTCGCGGAAGATACGCAGTATTTT. It specifies CATSTRVAEDTQYF.

The CDR3 sequence: CASSLELAGTGTDTQYF. Here the CDR3 DNA reads TGCGCCAGCAGCTTGGAACTAGCGGGGACTGGCACAGATACGCAGTATTTT. The V call is TRBV5-1, the J call TRBJ2-3; 10 positions match TRBD2. There are 17 residues in the CDR3. The V gene end was trimmed by 0 bases and the J gene end by 1 base; junction bases not matched to a gene: 5. Germline values: CDR1 SGHRS, CDR2 YFSETQ.

In its sample, this clone was seen once. The chain combines TRBV6-1 with TRBJ2-7; D is uncertain. The CDR3 is made up of 14 amino acids. V was cut by 4 bases and J by 2 bases, with 12 bases left in between. Germline CDR1 is MNHNS and CDR2 is SASEGT. CDR3 sequence: CASSVSNLPYEQYF. The CDR3 region has the DNA TGTGCCAGCAGTGTGTCGAATCTACCCTACGAGCAGTACTTC.